What follows is one TCR beta chain and its context. This entry belongs to a study of T cells in Graves' hyperthyroidism and ophthalmopathy. CDR1 is SGHRS and CDR2 is YFSETQ in the germline V gene. This CDR3 comprises 18 residues. With V trimmed by 5 bases and J by 4 bases, 18 bases remained unmatched. There were TCR beta CDR3 regions amplified from RNA transcripts. First-round RT-PCR targeting the TCR CDR3 was performed with the HTBI primer set. TCRdb itself ran the multiplex PCR reads through MiXCR, one entry per CDR3 protein. The table has hundreds of thousands of distinct CDR3 sequences, about 15% seen once.

The TCR was taken from a woman in her late teens or twenties with Graves' hyperthyroidism. Sample: blood. This sequence joins TRBV5-1 and TRBJ1-2; 9 nucleotides line up with TRBD1. For the CDR3, the DNA is TGCGCCAGCAGTCGCACCGGGACAGGGATACGAACCCCCTATGGCTACACCTTC. Its protein is CASSRTGTGIRTPYGYTF.